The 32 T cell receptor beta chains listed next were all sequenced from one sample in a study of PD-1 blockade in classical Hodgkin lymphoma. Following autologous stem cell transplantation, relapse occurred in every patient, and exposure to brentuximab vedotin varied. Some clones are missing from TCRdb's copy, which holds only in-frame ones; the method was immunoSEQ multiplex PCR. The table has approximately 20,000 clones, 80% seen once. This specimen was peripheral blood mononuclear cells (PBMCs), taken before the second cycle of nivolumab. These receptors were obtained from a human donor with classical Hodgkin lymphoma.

The CDR3: CASSFLYGQGYEQYF. CDR3 DNA: TGTGCCAGCAGCTTCCTTTATGGACAGGGCTACGAGCAGTACTTC. The chain recombines TRBV11-2 with TRBJ2-7; TRBD1 agrees at 8 bases. The length of the CDR3 is 15 residues. Germline values: CDR1 SGHAT, CDR2 FQNNGV. V shed 3 bases, J shed 3 bases, and the junction held 7 bases outside the gene matches. Full variable domain (outside the CDR3, taken from reference TRBV11-2 and TRBJ2-7): EAGVAQSPRYKIIEKRQSVAFWCNPISGHATLYWYQQILGQGPKLLIQFQNNGVVDDSQLPKDRFSAERLKGVDSTLKIQPAKLEDSAVYLCASSFLYGQGYEQYFGPGTRLTVT.

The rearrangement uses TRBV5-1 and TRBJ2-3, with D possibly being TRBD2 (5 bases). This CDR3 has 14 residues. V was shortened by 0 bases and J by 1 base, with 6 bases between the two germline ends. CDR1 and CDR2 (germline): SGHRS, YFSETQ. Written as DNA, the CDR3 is TGCGCCAGCAGCTTGGCCGGGGGCACAGATACGCAGTATTTT. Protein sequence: CASSLAGGTDTQYF.

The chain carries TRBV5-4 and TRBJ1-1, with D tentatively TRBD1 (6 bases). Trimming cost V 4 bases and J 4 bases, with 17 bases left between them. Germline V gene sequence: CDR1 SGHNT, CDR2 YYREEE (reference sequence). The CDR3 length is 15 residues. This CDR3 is CASSEPTGRGTEAFF. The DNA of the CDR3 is TGTGCCAGCAGCGAACCGACAGGTAGGGGCACTGAAGCTTTCTTT.

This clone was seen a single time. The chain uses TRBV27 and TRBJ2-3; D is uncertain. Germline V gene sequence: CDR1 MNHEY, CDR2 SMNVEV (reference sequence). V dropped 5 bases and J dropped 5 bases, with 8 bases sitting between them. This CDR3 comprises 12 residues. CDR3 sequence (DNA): TGTGCCAGCAGTCCGACTGGAGATACGCAGTATTTT. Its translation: CASSPTGDTQYF.

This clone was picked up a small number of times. CDR3 residues: CASSSVLSGRAYEQYF. The CDR3 bases are TGTGCCAGCAGCTCAGTTCTTAGCGGGAGGGCCTACGAGCAGTACTTC. The chain links TRBV5-4 to TRBJ2-7; 11 bases are a match to TRBD2. This CDR3 is built from 16 residues. The junction had 7 bases not matched to a gene; V was cut back by 3 bases and J by 2 bases. Looked up from germline, CDR1 is SGHNT and CDR2 is YYREEE (reference sequence). Looking up the rest from reference TRBV5-4 and TRBJ2-7 gives the full variable domain: ETGVTQSPTHLIKTRGQQVTLRCSSQSGHNTVSWYQQALGQGPQFIFQYYREEENGRGNFPPRFSGLQFPNYSSELNVNALELDDSALYLCASSSVLSGRAYEQYFGPGTRLTVT.

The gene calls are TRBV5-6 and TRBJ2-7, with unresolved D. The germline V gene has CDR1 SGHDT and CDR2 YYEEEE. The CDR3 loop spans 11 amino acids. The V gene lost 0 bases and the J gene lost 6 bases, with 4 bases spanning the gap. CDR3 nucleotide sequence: TGTGCCAGCAGCTTGGGTGCCGAGCAGTACTTC. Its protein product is CASSLGAEQYF.

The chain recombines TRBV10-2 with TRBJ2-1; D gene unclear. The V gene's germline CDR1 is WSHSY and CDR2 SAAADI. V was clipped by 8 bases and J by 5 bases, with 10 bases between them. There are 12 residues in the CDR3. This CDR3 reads CASLSSNNEQFF. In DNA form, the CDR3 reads TGCGCCAGCCTCAGTTCCAACAATGAGCAGTTCTTC.

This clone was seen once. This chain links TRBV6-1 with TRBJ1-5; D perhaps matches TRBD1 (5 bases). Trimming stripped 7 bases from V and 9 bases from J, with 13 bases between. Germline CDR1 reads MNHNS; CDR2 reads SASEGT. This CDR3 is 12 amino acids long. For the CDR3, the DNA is TGTGCCAGCAAGTGGGGCGAGGGGCCCCAGCATTTT. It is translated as CASKWGEGPQHF.

Here the CDR3 reads CASSLRAATGETQYF. The CDR3 DNA reads TGTGCCAGTAGTCTCCGGGCGGCCACGGGAGAGACCCAGTACTTC. The V call is TRBV19, the J call TRBJ2-5; D is undetermined. The ends were cut back, 5 bases at V and 4 bases at J, with 17 bases in the middle. Germline V gene data show CDR1 as LNHDA and CDR2 as SQIVND (reference sequence). This CDR3 has 15 amino acids.

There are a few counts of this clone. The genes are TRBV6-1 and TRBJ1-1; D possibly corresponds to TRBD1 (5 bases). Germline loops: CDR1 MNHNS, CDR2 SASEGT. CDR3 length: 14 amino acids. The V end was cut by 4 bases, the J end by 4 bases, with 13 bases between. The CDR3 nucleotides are TGTGCCAGCAGTGTTAGGGGAGATTTCACTGAAGCTTTCTTT. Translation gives CASSVRGDFTEAFF.

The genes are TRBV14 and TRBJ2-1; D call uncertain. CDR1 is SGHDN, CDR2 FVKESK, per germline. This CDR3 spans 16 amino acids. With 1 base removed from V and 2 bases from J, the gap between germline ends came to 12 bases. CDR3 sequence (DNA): TGTGCCAGCAGCCAAGTCCGGAAGCCCCCCTACAATGAGCAGTTCTTC. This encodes CASSQVRKPPYNEQFF.

CDR3 residues: CASSQPGQGAIYEQYF. The CDR3 DNA is TGTGCCAGCAGTCAACCGGGACAGGGGGCGATCTACGAGCAGTACTTC. The chain is built from TRBV28 and TRBJ2-7; 12 nucleotides agree with TRBD1. CDR1 is MDHEN and CDR2 is SYDVKM in the germline V gene. The CDR3 is 16 amino acids. With V trimmed by 5 bases and J by 3 bases, 8 bases remained unmatched.

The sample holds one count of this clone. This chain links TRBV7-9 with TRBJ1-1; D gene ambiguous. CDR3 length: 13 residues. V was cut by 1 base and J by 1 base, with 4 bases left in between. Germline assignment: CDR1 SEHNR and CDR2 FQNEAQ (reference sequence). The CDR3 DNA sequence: TGTGCCAGCAGCTTAGTACAGAACACTGAAGCTTTCTTT. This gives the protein CASSLVQNTEAFF.

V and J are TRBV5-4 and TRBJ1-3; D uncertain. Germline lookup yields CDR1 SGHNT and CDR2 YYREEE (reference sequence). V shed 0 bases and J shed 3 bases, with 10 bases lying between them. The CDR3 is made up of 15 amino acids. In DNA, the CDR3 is TGTGCCAGCAGCTTGGGGTCCGGGTATGGAAACACCATATATTTT. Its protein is CASSLGSGYGNTIYF.

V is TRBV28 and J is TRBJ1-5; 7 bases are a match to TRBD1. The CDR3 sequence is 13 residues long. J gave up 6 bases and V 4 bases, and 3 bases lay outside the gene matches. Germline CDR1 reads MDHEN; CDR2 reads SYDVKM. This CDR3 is CASSSGGSQPQHF. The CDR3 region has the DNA TGTGCCAGCAGTTCAGGGGGAAGTCAGCCCCAGCATTTT.

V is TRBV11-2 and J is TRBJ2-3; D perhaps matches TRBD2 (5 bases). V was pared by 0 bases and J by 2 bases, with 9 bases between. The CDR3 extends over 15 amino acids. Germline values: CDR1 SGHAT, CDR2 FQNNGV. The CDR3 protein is CASSLDARVTDTQYF. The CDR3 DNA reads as TGTGCCAGCAGCTTAGATGCGCGGGTCACAGATACGCAGTATTTT.

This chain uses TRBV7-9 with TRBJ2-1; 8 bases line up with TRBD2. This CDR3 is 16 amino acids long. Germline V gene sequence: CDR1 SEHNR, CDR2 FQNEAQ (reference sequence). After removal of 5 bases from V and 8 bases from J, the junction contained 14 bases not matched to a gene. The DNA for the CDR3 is TGTGCCAGCAGCCCTACCACTAGCGGAGGGGAGGATGAGCAGTTCTTC. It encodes CASSPTTSGGEDEQFF.

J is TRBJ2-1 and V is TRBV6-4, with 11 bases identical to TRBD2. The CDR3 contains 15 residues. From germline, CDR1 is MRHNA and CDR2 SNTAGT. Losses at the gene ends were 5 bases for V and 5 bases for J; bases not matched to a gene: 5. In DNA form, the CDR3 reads TGTGCCAGCAGTCTCGGGACTAGCGGCGACAATGAGCAGTTCTTC. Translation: CASSLGTSGDNEQFF.

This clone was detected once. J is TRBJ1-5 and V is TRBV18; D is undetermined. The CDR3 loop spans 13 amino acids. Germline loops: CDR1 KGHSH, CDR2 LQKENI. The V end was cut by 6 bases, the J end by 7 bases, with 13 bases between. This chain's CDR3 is CASSPDLEQPQHF. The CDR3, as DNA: TGTGCCAGCTCCCCGGACTTGGAACAGCCCCAGCATTTT.

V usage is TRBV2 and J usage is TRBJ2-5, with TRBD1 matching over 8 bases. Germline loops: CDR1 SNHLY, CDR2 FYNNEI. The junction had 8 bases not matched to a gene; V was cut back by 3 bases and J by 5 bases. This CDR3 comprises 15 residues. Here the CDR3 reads CASSDPDRGHETQYF. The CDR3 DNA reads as TGTGCCAGCAGTGATCCCGACAGGGGCCACGAGACCCAGTACTTC.

The CDR3 sequence: CASRRTFLAARSLAYEQYF. In DNA form, the CDR3 reads TGTGCCAGCAGAAGGACCTTCCTAGCGGCCAGGTCCTTGGCCTACGAGCAGTACTTC. The chain couples TRBV28 to TRBJ2-7; 7 nucleotides align to TRBD2. The germline CDR1 and CDR2 sequences are MDHEN and SYDVKM. The CDR3 consists of 19 residues. V shed 6 bases, J shed 2 bases, and the junction held 22 bases outside the gene matches.

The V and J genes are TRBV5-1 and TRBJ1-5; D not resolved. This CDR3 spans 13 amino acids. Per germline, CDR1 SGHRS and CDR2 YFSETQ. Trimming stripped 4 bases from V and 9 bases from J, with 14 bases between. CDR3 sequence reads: CASSPIPSWPQHF. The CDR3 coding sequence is TGCGCCAGCAGCCCCATACCATCCTGGCCCCAGCATTTT.

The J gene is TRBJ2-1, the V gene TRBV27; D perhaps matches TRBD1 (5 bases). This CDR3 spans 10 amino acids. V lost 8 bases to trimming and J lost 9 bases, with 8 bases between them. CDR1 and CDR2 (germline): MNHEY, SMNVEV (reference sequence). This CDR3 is CASGHSEQFF. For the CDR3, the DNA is TGTGCCAGCGGACATAGTGAGCAGTTCTTC.

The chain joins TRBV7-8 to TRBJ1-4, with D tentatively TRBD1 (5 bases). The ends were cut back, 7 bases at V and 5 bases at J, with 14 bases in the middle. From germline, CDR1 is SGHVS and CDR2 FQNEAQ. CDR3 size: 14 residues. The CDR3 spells CASKSRAGNEKLFF. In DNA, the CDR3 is TGTGCCAGCAAATCCAGGGCAGGGAATGAAAAACTGTTTTTT.

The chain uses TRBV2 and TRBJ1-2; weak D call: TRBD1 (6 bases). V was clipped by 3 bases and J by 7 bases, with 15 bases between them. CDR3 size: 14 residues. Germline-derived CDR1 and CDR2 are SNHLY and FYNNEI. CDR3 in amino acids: CASSDMGARAGYTF. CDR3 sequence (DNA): TGTGCCAGCAGTGATATGGGGGCTCGGGCTGGCTACACCTTC. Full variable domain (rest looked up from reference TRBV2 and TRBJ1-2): EPEVTQTPSHQVTQMGQEVILRCVPISNHLYFYWYRQILGQKVEFLVSFYNNEISEKSEIFDDQFSVERPDGSNFTLKIRSTKLEDSAMYFCASSDMGARAGYTFGSGTRLTVV.

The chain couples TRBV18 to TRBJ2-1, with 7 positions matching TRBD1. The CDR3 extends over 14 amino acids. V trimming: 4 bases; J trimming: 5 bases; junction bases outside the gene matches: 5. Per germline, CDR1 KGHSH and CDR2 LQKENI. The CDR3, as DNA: TGTGCCAGCTCACGTTCGGGACAGAACAATGAGCAGTTCTTC. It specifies CASSRSGQNNEQFF.

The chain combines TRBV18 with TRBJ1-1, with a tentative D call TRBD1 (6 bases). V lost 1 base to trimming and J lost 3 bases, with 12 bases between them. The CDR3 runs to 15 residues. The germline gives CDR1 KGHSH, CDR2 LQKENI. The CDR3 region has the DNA TGTGCCAGCTCACCACTCCCCAGGGGTGACACTGAAGCTTTCTTT. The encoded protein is CASSPLPRGDTEAFF.

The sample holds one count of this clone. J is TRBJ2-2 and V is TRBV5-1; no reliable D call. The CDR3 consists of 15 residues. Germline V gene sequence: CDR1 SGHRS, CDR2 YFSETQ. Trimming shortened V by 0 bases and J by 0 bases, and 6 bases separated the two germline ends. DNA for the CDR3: TGCGCCAGCAGCTTGGACCAGGCGAACACCGGGGAGCTGTTTTTT. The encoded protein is CASSLDQANTGELFF.

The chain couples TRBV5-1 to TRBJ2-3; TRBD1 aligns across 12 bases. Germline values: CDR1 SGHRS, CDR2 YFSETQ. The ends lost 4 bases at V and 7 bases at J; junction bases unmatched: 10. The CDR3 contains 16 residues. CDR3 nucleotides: TGCGCCAGCAGCACGGGTGGGACAGGGGGCGCGAATACGCAGTATTTT. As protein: CASSTGGTGGANTQYF.

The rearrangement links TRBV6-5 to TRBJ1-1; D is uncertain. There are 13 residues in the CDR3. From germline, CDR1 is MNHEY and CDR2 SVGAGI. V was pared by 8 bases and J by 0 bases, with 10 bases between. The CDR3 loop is CASATEMNTEAFF. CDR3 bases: TGTGCCAGCGCTACAGAGATGAACACTGAAGCTTTCTTT.

The CDR3 DNA reads TGTGCCAGCAGTCGGACAAGCTATGGCTACACCTTC. It encodes CASSRTSYGYTF. The chain carries TRBV2 and TRBJ1-2; perhaps TRBD1 as D (5 bases). The CDR3 has 12 amino acids. Germline values: CDR1 SNHLY, CDR2 FYNNEI. V was pared by 5 bases and J by 4 bases, with 8 bases between.

Here the CDR3 DNA reads TGTGCCAGCAGGCGAGGTGAGGGAGTAACTGGCGAGCAGTACTTC. It codes for CASRRGEGVTGEQYF. This rearrangement joins TRBV6-5 to TRBJ2-7, with D possibly being TRBD2 (5 bases). The CDR3 sequence is 15 residues long. The V gene's germline CDR1 is MNHEY and CDR2 SVGAGI. Between the trimmed V and J ends, which lost 6 bases and 6 bases, there was a span of 21 bases.